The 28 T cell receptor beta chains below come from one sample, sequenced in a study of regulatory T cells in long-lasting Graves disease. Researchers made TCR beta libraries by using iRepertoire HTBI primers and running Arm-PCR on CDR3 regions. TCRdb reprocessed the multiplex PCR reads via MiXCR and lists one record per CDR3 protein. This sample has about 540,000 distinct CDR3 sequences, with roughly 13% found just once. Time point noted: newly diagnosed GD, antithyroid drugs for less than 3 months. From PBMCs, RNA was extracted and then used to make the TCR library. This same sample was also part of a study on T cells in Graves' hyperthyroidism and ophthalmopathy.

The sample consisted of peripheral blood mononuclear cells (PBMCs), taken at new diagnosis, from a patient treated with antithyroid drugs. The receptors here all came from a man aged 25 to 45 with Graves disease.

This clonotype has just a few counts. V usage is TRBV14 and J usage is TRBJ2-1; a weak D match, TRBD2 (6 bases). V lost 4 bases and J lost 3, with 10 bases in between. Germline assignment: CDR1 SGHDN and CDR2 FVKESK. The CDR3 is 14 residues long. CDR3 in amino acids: CASSRLEYYNEQFF. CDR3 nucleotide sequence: TGTGCCAGCAGCCGACTAGAGTACTACAATGAGCAGTTCTTC. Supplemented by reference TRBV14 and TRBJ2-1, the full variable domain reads EAGVTQFPSHSVIEKGQTVTLRCDPISGHDNLYWYRRVMGKEIKFLLHFVKESKQDESGMPNNRFLAERTGGTYSTLKVQPAELEDSGVYFCASSRLEYYNEQFFGPGTRLTVL.

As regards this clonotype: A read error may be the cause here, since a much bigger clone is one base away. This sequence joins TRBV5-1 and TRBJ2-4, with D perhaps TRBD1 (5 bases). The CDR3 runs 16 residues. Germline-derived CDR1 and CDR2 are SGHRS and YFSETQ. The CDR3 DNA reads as TGCGCCAGCAATTCAGGGTCCGATATAGCCAAAAACATTCGGTACTTC. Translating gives CASNSGSDIAKNIRYF.

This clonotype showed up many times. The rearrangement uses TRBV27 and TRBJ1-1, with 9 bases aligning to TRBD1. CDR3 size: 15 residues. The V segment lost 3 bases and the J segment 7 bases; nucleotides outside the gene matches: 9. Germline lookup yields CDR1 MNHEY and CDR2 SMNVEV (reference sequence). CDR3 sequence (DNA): TGTGCCAGCAGTTTGGGAACAGGGGGCTATGGTGAAGCTTTCTTT. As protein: CASSLGTGGYGEAFF.

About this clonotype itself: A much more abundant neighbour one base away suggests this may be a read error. CDR3 region: CATSGYTLTRDAFF. As DNA, the CDR3 is TGTGCCACCAGCGGGTACACGCTGACAAGGGACGCTTTCTTT. The rearrangement uses TRBV15 and TRBJ1-1; TRBD1 is a possible D gene (5 bases). This CDR3 is 14 amino acids long. Germline assignment: CDR1 LNHNV and CDR2 YYDKDF (reference sequence). Trimming took 5 bases from V and 11 from J, leaving 21 bases between them.

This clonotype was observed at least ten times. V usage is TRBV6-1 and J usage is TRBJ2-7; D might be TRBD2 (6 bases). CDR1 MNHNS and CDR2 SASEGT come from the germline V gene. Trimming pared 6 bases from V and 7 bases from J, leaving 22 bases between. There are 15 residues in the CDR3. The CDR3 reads CASSDATRSGLEQYF. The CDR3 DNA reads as TGTGCCAGCAGCGACGCGACTAGATCGGGTCTGGAGCAGTACTTC.

CDR3 nucleotides: TGCGCCAGCAGCCAAGCTGACAGAACCGCAACTAATGAAAAACTGTTTTTT. It codes for CASSQADRTATNEKLFF. The chain couples TRBV4-1 to TRBJ1-4, with TRBD1 as a possible D gene (5 bases). This CDR3 is 17 amino acids long. Trimming cost V 1 base and J 0 bases, with 12 bases left between them. Germline V gives CDR1 MGHRA, CDR2 YSYEKL.

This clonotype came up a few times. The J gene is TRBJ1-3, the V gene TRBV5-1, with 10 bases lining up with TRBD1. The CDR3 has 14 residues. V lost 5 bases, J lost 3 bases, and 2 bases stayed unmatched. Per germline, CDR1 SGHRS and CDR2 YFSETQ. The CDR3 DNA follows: TGCGCCAGCAGGACAGGGGGCGTTGGAAACACCATATATTTT. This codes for CASRTGGVGNTIYF. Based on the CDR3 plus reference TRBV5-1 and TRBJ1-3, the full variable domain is KAGVTQTPRYLIKTRGQQVTLSCSPISGHRSVSWYQQTPGQGLQFLFEYFSETQRNKGNFPGRFSGRQFSNSRSEMNVSTLELGDSALYLCASRTGGVGNTIYFGEGSWLTVV.

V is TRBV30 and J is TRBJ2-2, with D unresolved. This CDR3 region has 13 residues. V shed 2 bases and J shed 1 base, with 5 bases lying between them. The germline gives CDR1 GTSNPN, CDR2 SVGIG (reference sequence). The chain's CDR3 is CAWSRMNTGELFF. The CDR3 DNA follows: TGTGCCTGGAGTAGGATGAACACCGGGGAGCTGTTTTTT.

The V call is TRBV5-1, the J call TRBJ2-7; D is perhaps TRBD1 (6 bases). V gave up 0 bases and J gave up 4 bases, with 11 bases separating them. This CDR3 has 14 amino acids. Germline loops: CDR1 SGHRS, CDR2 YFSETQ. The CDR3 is CASSLAPGQYEQYF. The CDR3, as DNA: TGCGCCAGCAGCTTGGCCCCGGGACAATACGAGCAGTACTTC.

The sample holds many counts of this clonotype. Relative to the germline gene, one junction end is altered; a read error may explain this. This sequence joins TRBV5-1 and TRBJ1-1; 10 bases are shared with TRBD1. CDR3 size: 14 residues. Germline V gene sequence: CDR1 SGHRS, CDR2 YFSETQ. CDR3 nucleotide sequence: TGTGCCAGCAGTGTTGGACAGGGGGGCACTGAAGCTTTCTTT. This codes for CASSVGQGGTEAFF.

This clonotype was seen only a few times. CDR3 sequence (DNA): TGTGCCAGCAGCTCAGGGACAGGGCCTGGGGCCAACGTCCTGACTTTC. The encoded protein is CASSSGTGPGANVLTF. The chain couples TRBV5-5 to TRBJ2-6, with TRBD1 matching over 9 bases. The CDR3 runs to 16 residues. V lost 3 bases, J lost 2 bases, and 3 bases stayed unmatched. Germline CDR1 reads SGHKS; CDR2 reads YYEKEE (reference sequence).

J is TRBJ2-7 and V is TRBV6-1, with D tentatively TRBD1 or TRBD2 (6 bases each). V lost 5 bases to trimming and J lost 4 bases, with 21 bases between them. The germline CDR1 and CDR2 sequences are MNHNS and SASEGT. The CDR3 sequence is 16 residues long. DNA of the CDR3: TGTGCCAGCAGTCACAGGGCTGGGGGGTCAGGGTACGAGCAGTACTTC. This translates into CASSHRAGGSGYEQYF.

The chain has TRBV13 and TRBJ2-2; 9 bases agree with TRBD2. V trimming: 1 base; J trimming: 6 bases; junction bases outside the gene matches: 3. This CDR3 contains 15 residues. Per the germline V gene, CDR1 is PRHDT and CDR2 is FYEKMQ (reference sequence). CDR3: CASSLDSGSAGELFF. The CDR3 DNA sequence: TGTGCCAGCAGCTTAGATAGCGGGAGCGCCGGGGAGCTGTTTTTT.

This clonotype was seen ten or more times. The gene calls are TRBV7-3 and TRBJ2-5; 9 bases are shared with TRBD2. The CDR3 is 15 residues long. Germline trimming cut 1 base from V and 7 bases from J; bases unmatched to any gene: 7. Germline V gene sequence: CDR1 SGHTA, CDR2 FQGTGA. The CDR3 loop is CASSLNAGGLGTQYF. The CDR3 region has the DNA TGTGCCAGCAGCTTAAACGCGGGAGGGCTGGGGACCCAGTACTTC.

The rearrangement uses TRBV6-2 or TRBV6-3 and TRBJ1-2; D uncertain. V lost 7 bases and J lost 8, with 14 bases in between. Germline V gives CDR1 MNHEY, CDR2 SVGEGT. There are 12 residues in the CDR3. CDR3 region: CASTEPPNGYTF. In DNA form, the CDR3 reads TGTGCCAGCACGGAGCCACCGAACGGCTACACCTTC.

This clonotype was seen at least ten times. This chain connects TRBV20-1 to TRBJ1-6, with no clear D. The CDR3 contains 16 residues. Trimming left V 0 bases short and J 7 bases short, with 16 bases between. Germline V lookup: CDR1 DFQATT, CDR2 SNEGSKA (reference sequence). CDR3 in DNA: TGCAGTGCTAGAGATTCCGAGAGGGAAAAAAATTCACCCCTCCACTTT. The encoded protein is CSARDSEREKNSPLHF.

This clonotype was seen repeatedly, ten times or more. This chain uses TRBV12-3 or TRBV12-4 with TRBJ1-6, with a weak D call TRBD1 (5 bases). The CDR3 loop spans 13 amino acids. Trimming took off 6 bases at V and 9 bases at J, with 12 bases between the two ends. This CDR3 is CASRWGWGSPLHF. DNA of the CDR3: TGTGCCAGCAGATGGGGGTGGGGTTCACCCCTCCACTTT.

DNA for the CDR3: TGTGCCAGCAGCCAGCTAGCGGGAGGCCATGAGCAGTTCTTC. This translates into CASSQLAGGHEQFF. The chain recombines TRBV3-1 with TRBJ2-1, with 11 bases that match TRBD2. J lost 8 bases, V lost 3 bases, and 3 bases had no gene match. This CDR3 is built from 14 residues. The germline V gene encodes CDR1 LGHDT and CDR2 YNNKEL (reference sequence).

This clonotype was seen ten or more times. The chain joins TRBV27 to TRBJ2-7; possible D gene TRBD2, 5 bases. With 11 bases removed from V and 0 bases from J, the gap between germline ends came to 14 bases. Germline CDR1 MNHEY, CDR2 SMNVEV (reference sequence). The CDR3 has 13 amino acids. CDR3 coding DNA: TGTGCCTCCTCGAGGGCGTTCTCCTACGAGCAGTACTTC. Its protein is CASSRAFSYEQYF.

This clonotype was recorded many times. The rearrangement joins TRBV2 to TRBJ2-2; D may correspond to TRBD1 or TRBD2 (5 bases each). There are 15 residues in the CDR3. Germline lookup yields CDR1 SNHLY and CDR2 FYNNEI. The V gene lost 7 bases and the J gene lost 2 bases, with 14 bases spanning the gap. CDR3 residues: CASIGDHANTGELFF. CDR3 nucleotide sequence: TGTGCCAGCATCGGGGACCACGCAAACACCGGGGAGCTGTTTTTT.

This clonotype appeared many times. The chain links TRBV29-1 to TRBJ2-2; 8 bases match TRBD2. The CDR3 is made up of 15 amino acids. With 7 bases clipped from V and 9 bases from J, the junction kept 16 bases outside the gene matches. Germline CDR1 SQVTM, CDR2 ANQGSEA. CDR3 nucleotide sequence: TGCAGCGCTGGAGGGGAAGAAGCGGGAGAGAGGGAGCTGTTTTTT. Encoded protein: CSAGGEEAGERELFF.

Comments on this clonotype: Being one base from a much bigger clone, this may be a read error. The CDR3 region has the DNA TGTACCAGCAGCCAATTACCGGGGCACAATGAGCAGTTCTTC. It yields the protein CTSSQLPGHNEQFF. The chain uses TRBV14 and TRBJ2-1; the D gene could be TRBD1 or TRBD2 (5 bases each). Germline V gene sequence: CDR1 SGHDN, CDR2 FVKESK. The CDR3 spans 14 residues. The whole variable domain, filled in from reference TRBV14 and TRBJ2-1, reads EAGVTQFPSHSVIEKGQTVTLRCDPISGHDNLYWYRRVMGKEIKFLLHFVKESKQDESGMPNNRFLAERTGGTYSTLKVQPAELEDSGVYFCTSSQLPGHNEQFFGPGTRLTVL.

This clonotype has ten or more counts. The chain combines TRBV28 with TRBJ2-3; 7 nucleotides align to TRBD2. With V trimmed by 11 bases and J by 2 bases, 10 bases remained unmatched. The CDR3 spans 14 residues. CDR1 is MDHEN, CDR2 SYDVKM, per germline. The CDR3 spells CASRLAPHTDTQYF. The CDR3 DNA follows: TGTGCCTCCAGACTAGCCCCACACACAGATACGCAGTATTTT.

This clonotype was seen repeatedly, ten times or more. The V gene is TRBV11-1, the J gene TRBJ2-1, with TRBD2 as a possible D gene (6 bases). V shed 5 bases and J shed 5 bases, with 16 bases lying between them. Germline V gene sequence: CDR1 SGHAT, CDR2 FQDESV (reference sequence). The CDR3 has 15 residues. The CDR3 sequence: CASSLHAGFNNEQFF. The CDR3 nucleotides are TGTGCCAGCAGCCTGCATGCGGGGTTTAACAATGAGCAGTTCTTC. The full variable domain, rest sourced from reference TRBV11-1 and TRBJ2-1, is EAEVAQSPRYKITEKSQAVAFWCDPISGHATLYWYRQILGQGPELLVQFQDESVVDDSQLPKDRFSAERLKGVDSTLKIQPAELGDSAMYLCASSLHAGFNNEQFFGPGTRLTVL.

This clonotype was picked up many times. CDR3 protein: CATSDRLAGGYEQFF. The CDR3 nucleotides read TGTGCCACCAGTGACCGACTAGCGGGAGGATATGAGCAGTTCTTC. The genes are TRBV24-1 and TRBJ2-1; the match to TRBD2 covers 13 bases. Looked up from germline, CDR1 is KGHDR and CDR2 is SFDVKD. Trimming at V came to 4 bases and at J to 8 bases, leaving 4 bases not matched to a gene. CDR3 length: 15 amino acids.

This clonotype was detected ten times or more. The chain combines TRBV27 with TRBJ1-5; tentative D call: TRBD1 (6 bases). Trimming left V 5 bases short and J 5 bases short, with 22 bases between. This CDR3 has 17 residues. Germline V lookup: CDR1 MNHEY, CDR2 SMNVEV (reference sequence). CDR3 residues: CASSEVWGGDKDQPQHF. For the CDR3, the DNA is TGTGCCAGCAGTGAGGTATGGGGGGGGGACAAGGATCAGCCCCAGCATTTT.

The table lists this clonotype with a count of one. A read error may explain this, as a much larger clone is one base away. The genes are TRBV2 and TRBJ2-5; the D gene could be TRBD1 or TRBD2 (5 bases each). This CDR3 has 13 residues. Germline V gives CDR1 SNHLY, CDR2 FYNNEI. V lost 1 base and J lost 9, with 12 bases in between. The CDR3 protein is CASSEEDKEAQYF. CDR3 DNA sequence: TGTGCCAGCAGTGAAGAGGACAAGGAGGCCCAGTACTTC.

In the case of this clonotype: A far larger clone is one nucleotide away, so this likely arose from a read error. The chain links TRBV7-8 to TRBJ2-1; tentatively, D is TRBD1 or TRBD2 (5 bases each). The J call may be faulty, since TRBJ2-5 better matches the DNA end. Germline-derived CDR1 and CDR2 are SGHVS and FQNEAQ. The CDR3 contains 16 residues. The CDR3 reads CASSSPFPGPQESQYF. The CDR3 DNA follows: TGTGCCAGCAGCTCACCCTTTCCGGGGCCCCAAGAGAGCCAGTACTTC.